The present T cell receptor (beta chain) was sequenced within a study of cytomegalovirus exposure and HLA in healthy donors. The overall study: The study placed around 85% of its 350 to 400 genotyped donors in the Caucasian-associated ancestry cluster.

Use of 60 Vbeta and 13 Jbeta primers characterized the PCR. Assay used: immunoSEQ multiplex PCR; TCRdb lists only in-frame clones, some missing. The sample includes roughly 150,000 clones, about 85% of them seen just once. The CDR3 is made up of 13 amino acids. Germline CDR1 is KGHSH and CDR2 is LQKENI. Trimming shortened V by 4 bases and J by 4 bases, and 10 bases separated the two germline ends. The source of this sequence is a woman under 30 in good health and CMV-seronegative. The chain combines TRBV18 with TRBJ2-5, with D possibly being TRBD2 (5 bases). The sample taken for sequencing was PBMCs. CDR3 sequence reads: CASSLNSGETQYF. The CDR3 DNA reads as TGTGCCAGCTCACTCAACAGCGGAGAGACCCAGTACTTC.